The next 9 T cell receptor beta chains were all read from a single sample in a study of OX40 agonist ivuxolimab in advanced cancers. Method: immunoSEQ multiplex PCR; TCRdb's copy keeps in-frame clones and lacks some. The sample shows 65,000 to 100,000 clones, approximately 92% of them seen only once. The sequencing here drew on CD4+ or CD8+ T cells sorted from blood, taken in a trial of the OX40 agonist ivuxolimab. These receptors originate from an adult with an advanced solid tumor such as melanoma, head and neck, liver or kidney cancer.

The chain has TRBV27 and TRBJ2-1; D gene unclear. The CDR3 sequence is 14 residues long. CDR1 and CDR2 (germline): MNHEY, SMNVEV (reference sequence). V lost 3 bases, J lost 0 bases, and 6 bases lay in between. The CDR3 sequence is CASSFEFSYNEQFF. CDR3 nucleotides: TGTGCCAGCAGTTTTGAATTCTCCTACAATGAGCAGTTCTTC.

V and J are TRBV28 and TRBJ2-7, with a tentative D call TRBD1 (5 bases). The CDR3 loop spans 15 amino acids. V lost 5 bases to trimming and J lost 0 bases, with 14 bases between them. Germline assignment: CDR1 MDHEN and CDR2 SYDVKM. The CDR3 bases are TGTGCCAGCAGTCCCCCGGACACCCACTCCTACGAGCAGTACTTC. This translates into CASSPPDTHSYEQYF.

The chain employs TRBV6-1 and TRBJ1-1; the match to TRBD1 covers 8 bases. The CDR3 loop spans 14 amino acids. V lost 6 bases to trimming and J lost 5 bases; unmatched junction nucleotides: 8. Germline-derived CDR1 and CDR2 are MNHNS and SASEGT. The CDR3 sequence: CASSPDRARTEAFF. As DNA, the CDR3 is TGTGCCAGCAGCCCGGACAGGGCGAGGACTGAAGCTTTCTTT.

The gene calls are TRBV30 and TRBJ2-4; TRBD1 matches at 7 bases. Germline CDR1 GTSNPN, CDR2 SVGIG (reference sequence). V lost 1 base and J lost 5; bases outside the gene matches: 8. The CDR3 length is 15 residues. Here the CDR3 DNA reads TGTGCCTGGAGTGGAAGACAGGGCTTCCAAAACATTCAGTACTTC. It codes for CAWSGRQGFQNIQYF.

This rearrangement joins TRBV19 to TRBJ2-3; TRBD1 or TRBD2 may be the D gene (5 bases each). In germline, CDR1 is LNHDA, CDR2 SQIVND (reference sequence). The CDR3 loop spans 15 amino acids. V dropped 3 bases and J dropped 2 bases, with 12 bases sitting between them. CDR3 loop: CASSIGDGPTDTQYF. CDR3 coding DNA: TGTGCCAGTAGTATTGGGGACGGACCCACAGATACGCAGTATTTT.

The chain is built from TRBV5-6 and TRBJ1-1; D is perhaps TRBD1 (5 bases). The length of the CDR3 is 16 residues. The germline V and J ends were trimmed by 3 bases and 0 bases, with 15 bases remaining between them. Germline-derived CDR1 and CDR2 are SGHDT and YYEEEE. CDR3 sequence: CASSSLPGRMNTEAFF. DNA of the CDR3: TGTGCCAGCAGCTCGTTACCGGGACGTATGAACACTGAAGCTTTCTTT.

V gene TRBV6-5 combines with J gene TRBJ1-6; no clear D gene. Per the germline V gene, CDR1 is MNHEY and CDR2 is SVGAGI. The V gene lost 6 bases and the J gene lost 7 bases, with 10 bases spanning the gap. This CDR3 has 13 residues. The CDR3 region has the DNA TGTGCCAGCAGACGGACCGAAAATTCACCCCTCCACTTT. As protein: CASRRTENSPLHF.

This chain joins TRBV19 and TRBJ2-1; 9 nucleotides agree with TRBD2. Trimming at V came to 1 base and at J to 9 bases, leaving 10 bases not matched to a gene. Germline V gene data show CDR1 as LNHDA and CDR2 as SQIVND (reference sequence). The CDR3 length is 16 residues. The CDR3 region has the DNA TGTGCCAGTAGTATAGGGGAGGCTAGCGGGAAGGTTGAGCAGTTCTTC. Amino acids: CASSIGEASGKVEQFF.

The rearrangement uses TRBV5-1 and TRBJ2-7; 10 bases map to TRBD1. Trimming removed 0 bases from V and 7 bases from J; junction bases left unmatched: 10. This CDR3 spans 16 amino acids. CDR1 is SGHRS and CDR2 is YFSETQ in the germline V gene. The CDR3 DNA follows: TGCGCCAGCAGCTTGGGGGGTCCCGGGACAGGGGTTGAGCAGTACTTC. It yields the protein CASSLGGPGTGVEQYF.